Listed here is a single TCR beta chain. What antigen it recognizes has not been identified. The record has no base qualities; no much larger clone is one base away. After about 9 days of culture, CD4+ T cells were isolated with the EasySep CD4+ T cell isolation kit. PCR-confirmed SARS-CoV-2 infection had occurred in convalescent patients between March and December 2020, before the Alpha, Beta and Delta variants emerged in the United States. Half of the culture medium was replaced with fresh IL-2-containing medium on days 3 and 7. Unless noted otherwise, every peptide stimulation condition was grown in triplicate wells. Using Ficoll-Paque Plus gradient centrifugation, PBMC were separated from whole blood and then either used fresh or cryopreserved at -140C. The QIAamp micro DNA kit was used to extract genomic DNA from the cultured CD4+ T cells. The sample originates from a study of vaccination effects on CD4 cells after COVID-19 (dated by TCRdb to 2021 to 2024). For the study in its entirety: To identify antigen-specific CD4+ T cell clonotypes by their expansion, the ViraFEST assay first stimulated PBMC with viral peptide pools and then applied TCR sequencing. In a couple of convalescent patients, pre-vaccine samples were collected 16 days and one week ahead of the first dose, 142 and 148 days after COVID-19 diagnosis. Each participant got two doses of an mRNA SARS-CoV-2 vaccine, either BNT162b2 or mRNA-1273. Cultures from other donors in the study were sequenced with the Oncomine TCR Beta short-read assay on an Illumina iSeq 100. A few million PBMC per well were cultured in IMDM with 5% human AB serum, 10 IU/ml IL-2 and gentamicin, plus 10 ug/ml peptides. SARS-CoV-2 spike-specific CD4+ TCR repertoires were compared before and after mRNA vaccination in COVID-19 convalescent patients and in infection-naive vaccine recipients. Altogether, 10 COVID-19 convalescent patients and several SARS-CoV-2-naive healthy vaccine recipients made up the full study. On the study overall, not on this receptor specifically: In convalescent patients, the post-vaccine spike-reactive repertoire was composed mainly of new vaccine-induced clones that were largely distinct from infection-induced clones. Both infection-induced and vaccine-induced clones contracted markedly at late post-vaccination timepoints, which is consistent with waning T cell responses. Only a small number of convalescent patients were included, and no early post-infection timepoints were available, which limited the study.

Library method: the immunoSEQ multiplex PCR assay. DNA from the cultured, isolated CD4+ T cells was subjected to TCR beta CDR3 sequencing. Regarding the original processing steps: Non-productive TCR sequences were removed and reads were trimmed to the CDR3 region, keeping CDR3s of at least 7 amino acids. Antigen-specific clonotypes were identified with the MANAFEST web app by comparing expansion in peptide wells against reference cultures. For clones to be considered positive, expansion at FDR<0.05 versus reference and all other wells, an odds ratio above 5, and a frequency above 0.1% in two replicate wells were required. A clonotype was called cross-reactive if it was significantly expanded both in SARS-CoV-2 spike wells and in at least one common cold coronavirus spike condition. CDR3 similarity was assessed by Levenshtein distance with the stringdist R package, and unrooted trees were built with ape in R 3.6.1. Sourced from immuneACCESS, this table was stored by TCRdb with only in-frame sequences that have V and J called. A share of the clones is absent; for the studies checked, an unresolved V gene accounts for under half, and the remainder has no known explanation. V and J calls and clone size are as listed in that table; D and trimming were resolved from the DNA. The sample table records about 45,000 clones; roughly 74% of these occur just once. The ten largest clones represent more than 6.5% of the sample.

From its cysteine to its phenylalanine, the CDR3 spans 13 amino acids. Only the CDR3 part of the read is kept: 39 bases, read in frame from the first base. Per the germline V gene, SQVTM is the CDR1 and ANQGSEA is the CDR2. At the junction V is shortened by 7 bases and J by 3 bases; bases outside the gene matches: 8. This clonotype was sampled from a human donor who had a prior SARS-CoV-2 infection. The sample consisted of CD4+ T cells from PBMCs cultured without peptide, taken before COVID-19 vaccination. The chain is made from TRBV29-1 and TRBJ2-7; 8 bases in the junction line up with TRBD1. The CDR3: CSGHRGAFYEQYF. The DNA sequence is given as TGCAGCGGTCACAGGGGGGCCTTCTACGAGCAGTACTTC.